This TCR beta chain was recorded in a study of cytomegalovirus exposure and HLA in healthy donors. The germline gives CDR1 SQVTM, CDR2 ANQGSEA. CDR3 length: 15 residues. V lost 6 bases, J lost 0 bases, and 16 bases lay in between. This PCR relied on a set of 60 Vbeta primers and 13 Jbeta primers. The table came from immunoSEQ multiplex PCR; TCRdb's copy has only in-frame clones and leaves some out. Among 150,000 to 200,000 clones listed, approximately 80% were seen once. This clone was seen only a few times. The sequenced material came from PBMCs. The chain is built from TRBV29-1 and TRBJ2-3, with D possibly being TRBD2 (7 bases). The receptor was derived from a man younger than 30 in good health and CMV-seronegative. CDR3 loop: CSVEGGMTSTDTQYF. DNA of the CDR3: TGCAGCGTGGAGGGGGGGATGACTAGCACAGATACGCAGTATTTT.